This TCR beta chain was sequenced for a study of T cells in pancreatic ductal adenocarcinoma. Selected pancreatic ductal adenocarcinoma patients had undergone surgery without neoadjuvant therapy. Study-level results: Tumor samples had fewer productive templates and approximately 7.9-fold fewer unique clonotypes than blood. Mean clonality was roughly 0.11 in tumors and 0.06 to 0.085 in blood, not significantly different.

Some clones are missing from TCRdb's copy, which holds only in-frame ones; the method was immunoSEQ multiplex PCR. Of roughly 100,000 clones listed, roughly 96% were seen once; the top ten hold about 3%. The CDR3 totals 15 residues. Per the germline V gene, CDR1 is SGHRS and CDR2 is YFSETQ. V gave up 0 bases and J gave up 1 base, with 10 bases separating them. On this clone: Its antigen is not identified.

This chain links TRBV5-1 with TRBJ2-5; D uncertain. Sequencing was done on a sample of PBMCs. The source of this sequence is a human donor with pancreatic ductal adenocarcinoma. The CDR3 DNA reads TGCGCCAGCAGCTTGGGCGTTAGCACCCAAGAGACCCAGTACTTC. Translated: CASSLGVSTQETQYF.